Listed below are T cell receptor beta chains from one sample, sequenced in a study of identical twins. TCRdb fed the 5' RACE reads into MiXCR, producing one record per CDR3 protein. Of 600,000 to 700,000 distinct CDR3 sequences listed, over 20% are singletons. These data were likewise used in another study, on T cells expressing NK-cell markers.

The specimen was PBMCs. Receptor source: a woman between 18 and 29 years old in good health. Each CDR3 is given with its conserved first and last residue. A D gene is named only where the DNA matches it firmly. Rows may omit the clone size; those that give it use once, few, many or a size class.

CASSPSISREETQYF | TGTGCCAGCAGCCCCTCGATAAGTCGTGAAGAGACCCAGTACTTC | TRBJ2-5 | TRBV27 | NA | NA
CAISDKEAGGARNQPQHF | TGTGCCATCAGTGATAAGGAGGCTGGAGGCGCTCGGAATCAGCCCCAGCATTTT | TRBJ1-5 | TRBV10-3 | few | NA
CASRDAPSYNEQFF | TGTGCCAGCAGGGACGCCCCCTCCTACAATGAGCAGTTCTTC | TRBJ2-1 | TRBV2 | NA | NA
CSAMGPMNTEAFF | TGCAGTGCTATGGGACCGATGAACACTGAAGCTTTCTTT | TRBJ1-1 | TRBV20-1 | many | NA
CASSLVRLAGRTDTQYF | TGTGCCAGCAGCTTAGTGAGACTAGCGGGACGCACAGATACGCAGTATTTT | TRBJ2-3 | TRBV7-2 | NA | TRBD2
CSARDTGGTYEQYF | TGCAGTGCTAGAGATACAGGGGGCACCTACGAGCAGTACTTC | TRBJ2-7 | TRBV20-1 | NA | TRBD1
CASSFRSLTLAGGSDEQFF | TGTGCCAGCAGCTTCCGGTCCCTGACACTAGCGGGGGGCTCCGATGAGCAGTTCTTC | TRBJ2-1 | TRBV11-1 | NA | TRBD2
CASSFSGTGGDTQYF | TGCGCCAGCAGCTTTTCCGGGACAGGGGGAGATACGCAGTATTTT | TRBJ2-3 | TRBV5-1 | NA | TRBD1
CASSVGGDRDIRQYF | TGTGCCAGCAGCGTAGGTGGGGACAGGGATATACGGCAGTACTTC | TRBJ2-7 | TRBV9 | many | TRBD1
CASSSQGPPLHF | TGTGCCAGCAGTTCACAGGGACCACCCCTCCACTTT | TRBJ1-6 | TRBV12-3/TRBV12-4 | NA | NA
CASSLESVTDTQYF | TGCGCCAGCAGCTTGGAGAGCGTCACAGATACGCAGTATTTT | TRBJ2-3 | TRBV5-1 | few | NA
CASSTTGATQYF | TGTGCCAGCAGCACCACAGGGGCTACGCAGTATTTT | TRBJ2-3 | TRBV9 | NA | TRBD1
CASNPRGTIYF | TGTGCCAGCAACCCGAGGGGGACCATATATTTT | TRBJ1-3 | TRBV12-3/TRBV12-4 | many | NA
CSASRAGISSYEQYF | TGCAGTGCTAGTAGGGCGGGCATCAGCTCCTACGAGCAGTACTTC | TRBJ2-7 | TRBV20-1 | NA | NA
CSATTTMEQYF | TGCAGCGCCACAACCACGATGGAGCAGTACTTC | TRBJ2-7 | TRBV29-1 | many | NA
CATNPTSGSFYEQYF | TGTGCCACCAACCCTACTAGCGGGAGCTTCTACGAGCAGTACTTC | TRBJ2-7 | TRBV7-2 | few | TRBD2
CSALDREQYF | TGCAGTGCTTTGGACCGCGAGCAGTACTTC | TRBJ2-7 | TRBV20-1 | NA | NA
CASSQTQPRGEQFF | TGTGCCAGCAGCCAAACACAGCCCAGGGGCGAGCAGTTCTTC | TRBJ2-1 | TRBV3-1 | NA | NA
CASSLDSFSYEQYF | TGTGCCAGCAGCCTGGACAGCTTCTCCTACGAGCAGTACTTC | TRBJ2-7 | TRBV7-2 | few | NA
CASSAQRGSTDTQYF | TGTGCCAGCAGCGCCCAGCGGGGATCGACAGATACGCAGTATTTT | TRBJ2-3 | TRBV7-7 | many | TRBD2
CASSPSGRGVEQFF | TGTGCCAGCAGCCCCAGCGGGAGGGGGGTTGAGCAGTTCTTC | TRBJ2-1 | TRBV7-7 | few | TRBD2
CASSLAGLAENIQYF | TGTGCCAGCAGTTTAGCGGGACTAGCGGAAAACATTCAGTACTTC | TRBJ2-4 | TRBV12-3/TRBV12-4 | many | TRBD2
CASSFSRGFAFF | TGTGCCAGCAGTTTCTCTCGGGGTTTCGCTTTCTTT | TRBJ1-1 | TRBV12-3/TRBV12-4 | NA | NA
CASSRTVLPHEQYF | TGTGCCAGCAGCCGGACGGTACTTCCCCACGAGCAGTACTTC | TRBJ2-7 | TRBV6-1 | few | NA
CASSPWQSWGTEAFF | TGTGCCAGCAGCCCGTGGCAGTCCTGGGGCACTGAAGCTTTCTTT | TRBJ1-1 | TRBV5-8 | NA | NA
CASSRRAGGNEQFF | TGCGCCAGCAGCCGGCGGGCGGGAGGGAATGAGCAGTTCTTC | TRBJ2-1 | TRBV5-1 | NA | TRBD2
CSAWDFSGGNEQFF | TGCAGTGCTTGGGACTTTAGCGGGGGGAATGAGCAGTTCTTC | TRBJ2-1 | TRBV20-1 | few | TRBD2
CATSDNGLANTGELFF | TGTGCCACCAGTGATAATGGGCTCGCGAACACCGGGGAGCTGTTTTTT | TRBJ2-2 | TRBV24-1 | NA | NA
CASSQILAGSYEQYF | TGCGCCAGCAGCCAAATACTAGCGGGATCCTACGAGCAGTACTTC | TRBJ2-7 | TRBV5-1 | few | TRBD2
CASSLSPLDGRSGANVLTF | TGTGCCAGCAGTTTATCCCCCCTCGACGGTCGCTCTGGGGCCAACGTCCTGACTTTC | TRBJ2-6 | TRBV27 | NA | NA
CASSYSRSGGQETQYF | TGTGCCAGCAGTTACTCGAGAAGCGGGGGGCAAGAGACCCAGTACTTC | TRBJ2-5 | TRBV6-5 | NA | TRBD2